Following are 11 T cell receptor beta chains from one sample sequenced in a study of shared clonotypes between healthy human individuals. Naive CD8 cells, CD45RO-negative and positively selected for CCR7, excluded terminally differentiated effector memory CD45RA+ cells. Sequencing used immunoSEQ multiplex PCR; TCRdb keeps in-frame clones, though not all of them. The sample contains roughly 2,000,000 clones, 85% to 95% of which appear only once. Sequences were obtained from naive CD8+ T cells from PBMCs. All receptors derive from a man between 18 and 29 years old in good health. Some clones in this sample may be carry-over from other donors' samples.

The chain employs TRBV4-3 and TRBJ1-2, with a possible D match to TRBD1 (6 bases). V was cut by 1 base and J by 2 bases, with 11 bases left in between. Per the germline V gene, CDR1 is LGHNA and CDR2 is YSLEER. This CDR3 spans 15 amino acids. The CDR3 is CASSQGVGANYGYTF. The DNA of the CDR3 is TGCGCCAGCAGCCAAGGTGTGGGGGCAAACTATGGCTACACCTTC.

The chain has TRBV11-2 and TRBJ1-5, with D unresolved. The ends were cut back, 2 bases at V and 0 bases at J, with 8 bases in the middle. CDR1 is SGHAT, CDR2 FQNNGV, per germline. The CDR3 sequence is 15 residues long. The CDR3 bases are TGTGCCAGCAGCTTAACGGCTCTTAGCAATCAGCCCCAGCATTTT. Translated, it gives CASSLTALSNQPQHF.

The rearrangement uses TRBV27 and TRBJ2-7; D ambiguous. The germline V and J ends were trimmed by 8 bases and 2 bases, with 10 bases remaining between them. CDR1 and CDR2 (germline): MNHEY, SMNVEV (reference sequence). The length of the CDR3 is 12 residues. The CDR3: CASAVGTYEQYF. The CDR3 DNA follows: TGTGCCAGCGCCGTTGGGACCTACGAGCAGTACTTC.

The chain is built from TRBV27 and TRBJ2-7; TRBD2 matches at 10 bases. Germline trimming cut 4 bases from V and 6 bases from J; bases unmatched to any gene: 15. Germline CDR1 MNHEY, CDR2 SMNVEV (reference sequence). The CDR3 spans 17 residues. Here the CDR3 DNA reads TGTGCCAGCAGTTCCTTAGGGAGAGCGGGAGGGCCCTCCGAGCAGTACTTC. Its translation is CASSSLGRAGGPSEQYF.

This sequence joins TRBV5-1 and TRBJ2-1; the match to TRBD2 covers 10 bases. CDR1 and CDR2 (germline): SGHRS, YFSETQ. The ends lost 5 bases at V and 10 bases at J; junction bases unmatched: 6. The CDR3 covers 13 residues. This CDR3 is CASSSSGSGEQFF. The CDR3 bases are TGCGCCAGCAGTTCTAGCGGGAGCGGGGAGCAGTTCTTC.

Turning to this clone: Other nucleotide sequences in the sample specify the same CDR3. The chain is built from TRBV9 and TRBJ2-1; possible D gene TRBD2, 5 bases. This CDR3 region has 15 residues. V was clipped by 0 bases and J by 8 bases, with 15 bases between them. Germline V CDR1 and CDR2: SGDLS, YYNGEE. The CDR3 bases are TGTGCCAGCAGCGTAGGGGCGGGTTTAGGCGATGAGCAGTTCTTC. This sequence encodes CASSVGAGLGDEQFF.

This CDR3 reads CASRGTGGGPYEQYF. In nucleotides, the CDR3 is TGTGCCAGCAGGGGGACTGGCGGGGGTCCCTACGAGCAGTACTTC. This chain joins TRBV28 and TRBJ2-7; TRBD2 matches at 7 bases. V lost 6 bases, J lost 2 bases, and 10 bases stayed unmatched. The CDR3 length is 15 residues. The germline CDR1 and CDR2 sequences are MDHEN and SYDVKM.

The chain carries TRBV27 and TRBJ2-2; TRBD2 aligns across 10 bases. Per germline, CDR1 MNHEY and CDR2 SMNVEV (reference sequence). V shed 7 bases, J shed 4 bases, and the junction held 9 bases outside the gene matches. The CDR3 contains 16 residues. The CDR3 coding sequence is TGTGCCAGCACCCCAGCGGGAGGGACGATCACCGGGGAGCTGTTTTTT. Protein: CASTPAGGTITGELFF.

The chain has TRBV19 and TRBJ1-5, with D uncertain. The CDR3 covers 18 residues. Germline CDR1 LNHDA, CDR2 SQIVND (reference sequence). Trimming cost V 2 bases and J 0 bases, with 17 bases left between them. The CDR3 is CASSISVVQDYSNQPQHF. The CDR3 nucleotides are TGTGCCAGTAGTATAAGCGTTGTACAAGACTATAGCAATCAGCCCCAGCATTTT. Using reference TRBV19 and TRBJ1-5 for the parts outside the CDR3, the full variable domain is DGGITQSPKYLFRKEGQNVTLSCEQNLNHDAMYWYRQDPGQGLRLIYYSQIVNDFQKGDIAEGYSVSREKKESFPLTVTSAQKNPTAFYLCASSISVVQDYSNQPQHFGDGTRLSIL.

Points on this clone: The sample contains more than one DNA sequence encoding this CDR3. V usage is TRBV27 and J usage is TRBJ2-7, with 9 bases fitting TRBD1. The CDR3 runs 15 residues. Trimming took 4 bases from V and 2 from J; bases not matched to a gene: 6. Germline lookup yields CDR1 MNHEY and CDR2 SMNVEV (reference sequence). The CDR3 protein is CASSSIGTGTYEQYF. Written as DNA, the CDR3 is TGTGCCAGCAGTTCAATCGGGACAGGGACCTACGAGCAGTACTTC.

The rearrangement links TRBV30 to TRBJ2-3; 10 positions agree with TRBD1. CDR3 length equals 13 residues. Germline loops: CDR1 GTSNPN, CDR2 SVGIG (reference sequence). The V gene end was trimmed by 3 bases and the J gene end by 5 bases; junction bases not matched to a gene: 2. CDR3 region: CAWRGQGRDTQYF. The CDR3 DNA follows: TGTGCCTGGAGGGGACAGGGGAGAGATACGCAGTATTTT.